The clone carrying this TCR beta chain occurred a few times. The data derive from a study of blood T cell repertoires in COVID-19. Study background: Samples taken during acute and convalescent COVID-19 were collected in the United States, Italy and Spain. T cells, B-cell-depleted T cells, or PBMCs supplied cDNA or gDNA.

In the original workflow: It was from reference gene primer amplification that nucleated cell counts were estimated. Measured with immunoSEQ multiplex PCR; TCRdb has only the in-frame clones, and not every one. D and trimming come from the DNA, and the V and J calls and clone size come from that table. The sample contains some 120,000 clones, 85% of which appear only once. Trimming at V came to 5 bases and at J to 6 bases, leaving 11 bases not matched to a gene. Germline V gives CDR1 SGHAT, CDR2 FQNNGV. The CDR3 sequence is 15 residues long. This receptor was identified in a woman of 80 years or more with acute or convalescent COVID-19. The V call is TRBV11-2, the J call TRBJ2-7; 9 nucleotides agree with TRBD1. Specimen: peripheral blood. The CDR3 loop is CASSQAGTGSGEQYF. The CDR3 DNA sequence: TGTGCCAGCAGCCAAGCCGGGACAGGGTCTGGCGAGCAGTACTTC.